The clone carrying this T cell receptor beta chain was picked up a small number of times. The antigen remains unidentified. PCR employed 60 Vbeta and 13 Jbeta primers. Clones were read by immunoSEQ multiplex PCR, and TCRdb kept only the in-frame ones, dropping some. The table lists 200,000 to 250,000 clones, approximately 83% of them singletons. The data derive from a study of cytomegalovirus exposure and HLA in healthy donors. Overall study findings and caveats: Other equally common chains were less clonally expanded than HLA-associated TCR beta chains, a later analysis showed.

The CDR3 length is 17 residues. V was pared by 3 bases and J by 8 bases, with 12 bases of the junction left unmatched. Germline lookup yields CDR1 SGHVS and CDR2 FQNEAQ. Sequenced sample: PBMCs. The chain uses TRBV7-8 and TRBJ1-4; 10 bases are shared with TRBD1. This sequence was found in a woman in her forties or fifties in good health and CMV-seropositive. This chain's CDR3 is CASSLTTGGSTREKLFF. The CDR3 region has the DNA TGTGCCAGCAGCTTGACGACAGGGGGCTCCACTCGGGAAAAACTGTTTTTT.